The T cell receptor (beta chain) under discussion was sequenced for a study of blood T cell repertoires in COVID-19. At the level of the study: The United States, Italy and Spain provided the acute and convalescent COVID-19 samples. In each case, the material was cDNA or gDNA derived from T cells, B-cell-depleted T cells, or PBMCs.

The germline CDR1 and CDR2 sequences are SGDLS and YYNGEE. This CDR3 contains 15 residues. J lost 5 bases, V lost 0 bases, and 5 bases had no gene match. Under the authors' procedure: By means of reference gene primer amplification, nucleated cell counts were estimated. Libraries were prepared by immunoSEQ multiplex PCR; TCRdb keeps only in-frame clonotypes and omits some of them. V and J calls and clone size are as listed in that table; D and trimming were resolved from the DNA. The repertoire holds fewer than 25,000 clones, with 85% to 90% as singletons. The sequenced sample was peripheral blood. The chain recombines TRBV9 with TRBJ2-5; 9 nucleotides align to TRBD2. This TCR was sampled from a woman of 80 years or more with active COVID-19. CDR3: CASSVDGTSFETQYF. CDR3 bases: TGTGCCAGCAGCGTAGATGGGACTAGCTTCGAGACCCAGTACTTC.